The text below deals with one TCR beta chain. The assay was immunoSEQ multiplex PCR, and TCRdb's table has in-frame clones only and misses some. In the table there are more than 150,000 clones, roughly 82% of which are singletons. With 5 bases clipped from V and 3 bases from J, the junction kept 5 bases outside the gene matches. Germline CDR1 MNHNY, CDR2 SVGAGI (reference sequence). The CDR3 covers 15 residues. This specimen belongs to a study of blood T cell repertoires in COVID-19. In the study overall: Sites across the United States, Italy and Spain contributed samples from acute and convalescent COVID-19. PBMCs, B-cell-depleted T cells, or T cells provided the cDNA or gDNA that made up the material.

The origin of this receptor is a woman aged 30 to 39 with acute or convalescent COVID-19. Sequencing used peripheral blood. The J gene is TRBJ2-3, the V gene TRBV6-6, with TRBD1 identical over 10 bases. The CDR3 DNA follows: TGTGCCAGCAGTGACAGGGGGCTAGCTACAGATACGCAGTATTTT. Translating it yields CASSDRGLATDTQYF.